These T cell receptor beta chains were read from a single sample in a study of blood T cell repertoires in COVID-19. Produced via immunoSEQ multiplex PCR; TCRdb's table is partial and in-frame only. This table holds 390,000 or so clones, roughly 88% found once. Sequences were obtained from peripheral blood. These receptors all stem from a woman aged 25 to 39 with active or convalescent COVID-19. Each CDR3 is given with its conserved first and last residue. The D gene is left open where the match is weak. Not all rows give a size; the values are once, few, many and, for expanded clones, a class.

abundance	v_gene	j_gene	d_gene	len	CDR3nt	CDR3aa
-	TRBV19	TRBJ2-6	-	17	TGTGCCAGTAGTATCTACGCAGGGGCATCTGGGGCCAACGTCCTGACTTTC	CASSIYAGASGANVLTF
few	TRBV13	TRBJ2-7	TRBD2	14	TGTGCCAGCAGCTTATCGTCACTAGCGGGGGGGCGGTACTTC	CASSLSSLAGGRYF
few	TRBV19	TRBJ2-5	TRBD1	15	TGTGCCACTAAGGGACAGAGCGCCTACCAAGAGACCCAGTACTTC	CATKGQSAYQETQYF
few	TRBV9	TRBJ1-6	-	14	TGTGCCAGCAGCGCCCAAAGCCAAAATTCACCCCTCCACTTT	CASSAQSQNSPLHF
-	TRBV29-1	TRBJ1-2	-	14	TGCAGCGTTGAAGATTTCGACAGATCCTATGGCTACACCTTC	CSVEDFDRSYGYTF
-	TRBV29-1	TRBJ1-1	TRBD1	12	TGCAGCGTCGACTCGACAGGGGTTGAAGCTTTCTTT	CSVDSTGVEAFF
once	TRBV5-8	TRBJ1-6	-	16	TGTGCCAGCAGCAGGAAACAGGGCACCTATAATTCACCCCTCCACTTT	CASSRKQGTYNSPLHF
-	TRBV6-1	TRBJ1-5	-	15	TGTGCCAGCAGTGATTACCTTGGGCCGAATCAGCCCCAGCATTTT	CASSDYLGPNQPQHF
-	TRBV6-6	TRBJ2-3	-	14	TGTGCCAGCAACCCGACAGGCCTCACAGATACGCAGTATTTT	CASNPTGLTDTQYF
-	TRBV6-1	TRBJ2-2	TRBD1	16	TGTGCCAGCAGTGCACGGAGGGACAGGGCCGCCGGGGAGCTGTTTTTT	CASSARRDRAAGELFF
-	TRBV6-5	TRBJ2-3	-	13	TGTGCCAGCAGGTACCGGGGTTCGGATACGCAGTATTTT	CASRYRGSDTQYF
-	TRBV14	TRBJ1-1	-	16	TGTGCCAGCAGCCACCTGATGGGGCAGGGGAACACTGAAGCTTTCTTT	CASSHLMGQGNTEAFF
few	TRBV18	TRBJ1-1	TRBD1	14	TGTGCCAGCTCACCACCTGCAGGGGGCACTGAAGCTTTCTTT	CASSPPAGGTEAFF
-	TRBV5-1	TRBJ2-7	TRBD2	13	TGCGCCACCCGGCGGGGGAGCTCCTACGAGCAGTACTTC	CATRRGSSYEQYF
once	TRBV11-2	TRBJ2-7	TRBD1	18	TGTGCCAGCAGCCGGTCGGGACAGGGGGGGTTCCGCTCCTACGAGCAGTACTTC	CASSRSGQGGFRSYEQYF
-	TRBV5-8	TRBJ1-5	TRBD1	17	TGTGCCAGCAGCTTGGAACAGGGGGCAATTGACAATCAGCCCCAGCATTTT	CASSLEQGAIDNQPQHF
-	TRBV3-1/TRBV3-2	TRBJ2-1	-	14	TGTGCCAGCAGTCGAATGAGCTCCTACAATGAGCAGTTCTTC	CASSRMSSYNEQFF
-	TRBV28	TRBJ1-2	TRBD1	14	TGTGCCAGCGGGAGACAGGGGGCAAACTATGGCTACACCTTC	CASGRQGANYGYTF
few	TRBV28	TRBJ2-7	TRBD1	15	TGTGCCAGCGGAATCCGACAGGGGCCTCCCTACGAGCAGTACTTC	CASGIRQGPPYEQYF
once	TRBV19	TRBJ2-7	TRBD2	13	TGTGCCAGTGGGAGGACTAGTGGAAACGAGCAGTACTTC	CASGRTSGNEQYF
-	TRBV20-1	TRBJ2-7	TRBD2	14	TGCAGTGCTAGTTTAGCGGGGGGGCTTTTAGAGCAGTACTTC	CSASLAGGLLEQYF
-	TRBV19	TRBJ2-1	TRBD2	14	TGTGCCAGTAGTGAGGGTAGCGGGCGAAATGAGCAGTTCTTC	CASSEGSGRNEQFF
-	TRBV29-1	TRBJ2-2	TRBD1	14	TGCAGCGTTGCGAAGACAGGGGGATCCGGGGAGCTGTTTTTT	CSVAKTGGSGELFF
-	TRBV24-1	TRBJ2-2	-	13	TGTGCCACCAGTGATTTCTACACCGGGGAGCTGTTTTTT	CATSDFYTGELFF
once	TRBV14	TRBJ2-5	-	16	TGTGCCAGCAGCCAGAGAGCGTATGGGTACCAAGAGACCCAGTACTTC	CASSQRAYGYQETQYF
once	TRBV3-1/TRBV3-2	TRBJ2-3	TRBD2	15	TGTGCCAGCAGCCGGGGCGGGGGATCCACAGATACGCAGTATTTT	CASSRGGGSTDTQYF
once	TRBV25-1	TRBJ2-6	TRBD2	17	TGTGCCAGCGGAGGACTAGCGGCCATCTCTGGGGCCAACGTCCTGACTTTC	CASGGLAAISGANVLTF
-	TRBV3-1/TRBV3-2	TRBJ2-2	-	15	TGTGCCAGCTCCTTGGAACGGGCGAACACCGGGGAGCTGTTTTTT	CASSLERANTGELFF
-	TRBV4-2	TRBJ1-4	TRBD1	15	TGTGCCAGCAGCCTAGGGACAGGGGCTATGGAAAAACTGTTTTTT	CASSLGTGAMEKLFF
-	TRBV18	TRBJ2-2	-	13	TGTGCCAGCTCAGGACAGAACACCGGGGAGCTGTTTTTT	CASSGQNTGELFF
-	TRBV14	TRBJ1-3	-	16	TGTGCCAGCAGCCAAGAACAGGGCCCCTCTGGAAACACCATATATTTT	CASSQEQGPSGNTIYF
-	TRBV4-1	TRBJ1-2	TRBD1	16	TGCGCCAGCAGCCAAGAGGGGACAGGAGCCCTCTATGGCTACACCTTC	CASSQEGTGALYGYTF
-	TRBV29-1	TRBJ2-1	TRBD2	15	TGCAGCGTTGCAGGTAGCGGGAGGGCCAAGAATGAGCAGTTCTTC	CSVAGSGRAKNEQFF
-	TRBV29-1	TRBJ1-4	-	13	TGCAGCGTTGTGAGAGGACTTAATGAAAAACTGTTTTTT	CSVVRGLNEKLFF
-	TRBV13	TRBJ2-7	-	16	TGTGCCAGCAGCTTAGGCGGCCTAGGGGCCCCCTACGAGCAGTACTTC	CASSLGGLGAPYEQYF
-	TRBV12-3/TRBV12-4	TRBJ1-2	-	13	TGTGCCAGCAGTTTCGGGGGTGACTATGGCTACACCTTC	CASSFGGDYGYTF
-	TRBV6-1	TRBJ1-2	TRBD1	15	TGTGCCAGCAGTGAAGCTACGACAGGGTCCTATGGCTACACCTTC	CASSEATTGSYGYTF
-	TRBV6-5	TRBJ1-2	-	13	TGTGCCAGCAGTTACTCCGTAGACTATGGCTACACCTTC	CASSYSVDYGYTF
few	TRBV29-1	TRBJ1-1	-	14	TGCAGCGTTGCCGAGTCTACCATGAACACTGAAGCTTTCTTT	CSVAESTMNTEAFF
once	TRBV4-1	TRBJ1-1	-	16	TGCGCCAGCAGCCAATCCCCCCTTGGGGAGGGCACTGAAGCTTTCTTT	CASSQSPLGEGTEAFF
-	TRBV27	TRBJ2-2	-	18	TGTGCCAGCAGTTTATACTCCCCTGGGCTCCCGAACACCGGGGAGCTGTTTTTT	CASSLYSPGLPNTGELFF
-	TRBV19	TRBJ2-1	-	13	TGTGCCAGTAGTATTCCCGGCTACAATGAGCAGTTCTTC	CASSIPGYNEQFF
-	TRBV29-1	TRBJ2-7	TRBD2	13	TGCAGCGCCGGGACTAGTAGAAACTACGAGCAGTACTTC	CSAGTSRNYEQYF
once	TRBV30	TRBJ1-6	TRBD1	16	TGTGCCTGGAGTGGGGACAGGGTCGCAACAAATTCACCCCTCCACTTT	CAWSGDRVATNSPLHF
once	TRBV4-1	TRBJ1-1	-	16	TGCGCCAGCAGCCATGGCAGGGTTCTGGGAAGCACTGAAGCTTTCTTT	CASSHGRVLGSTEAFF
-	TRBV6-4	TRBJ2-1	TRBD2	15	TGTGCCAGCAGTGACAAGGCTAGCGGGAGTGGTGAGCAGTTCTTC	CASSDKASGSGEQFF
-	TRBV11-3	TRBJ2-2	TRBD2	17	TGTGCCAGCAGCTTACGAGCGGGAGGGCCGGACACCGGGGAGCTGTTTTTT	CASSLRAGGPDTGELFF
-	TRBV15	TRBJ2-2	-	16	TGTGCCACCAGCCCACGGCCCGGCGGTTCGACCGGGGAGCTGTTTTTT	CATSPRPGGSTGELFF
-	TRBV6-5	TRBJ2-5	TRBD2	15	TGTGCCAGCAGTTACTCGACGGGACTACAAGAGACCCAGTACTTC	CASSYSTGLQETQYF
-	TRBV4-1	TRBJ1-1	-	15	TGCGCCAGCAGCCAAGACGAGTGGTTGAACACTGAAGCTTTCTTT	CASSQDEWLNTEAFF
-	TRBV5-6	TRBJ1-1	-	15	TGTGCCAGCAGCTTGGCGGGTCCCCTGAACACTGAAGCTTTCTTT	CASSLAGPLNTEAFF
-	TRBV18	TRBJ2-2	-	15	TGTGCCAGCTCACCTCAGGGGTCGGGCACCGGGGAGCTGTTTTTT	CASSPQGSGTGELFF
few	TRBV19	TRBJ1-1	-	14	TGTGCCAGTAACAGGTTACAGGGTACCACTGAAGCTTTCTTT	CASNRLQGTTEAFF
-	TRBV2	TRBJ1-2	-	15	TGTGCCAGCACCGCAGGAGGCAGCTTAAGCTATGGCTACACCTTC	CASTAGGSLSYGYTF
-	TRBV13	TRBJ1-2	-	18	TGTGCCAGCAGCTTATACCACCCCGTTCAGGGAGGGAACTATGGCTACACCTTC	CASSLYHPVQGGNYGYTF
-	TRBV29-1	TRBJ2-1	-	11	TGCAGCGTCGCGATCGATTATGAGCAGTTCTTC	CSVAIDYEQFF
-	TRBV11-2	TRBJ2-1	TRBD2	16	TGTGCCAGCAGCTTACGGGGGGACTTAAGTTACAATGAGCAGTTCTTC	CASSLRGDLSYNEQFF
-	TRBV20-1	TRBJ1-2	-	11	TGCAGTGCTAGAAGTACAGGGGGCTACACCTTC	CSARSTGGYTF
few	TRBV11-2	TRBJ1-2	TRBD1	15	TGTGCCAGCAGCTTAGATGCCAAGGGGGCGAGTGGCTACACCTTC	CASSLDAKGASGYTF